This T cell receptor beta chain comes out of a study of a mutant IDH1 vaccine in newly diagnosed glioma. For the study at large: The first vaccination came 4-6 weeks after radiotherapy alone, or with temozolomide cycles.

Details on this clone: Its target is unknown.

The V and J ends lost 2 bases and 5 bases respectively, with 19 bases between them. The CDR3 covers 16 residues. CDR1 is SGHVS and CDR2 is FQNEAQ in the germline V gene. Some clones are missing from TCRdb's copy, which holds only in-frame ones; the method was immunoSEQ multiplex PCR. In the table there are tens of thousands of clones, roughly four fifths of which are singletons. Time point indicated: week 11, during vaccination. The vaccine gave 300 ug of a 20-mer mutant IDH1 peptide subcutaneously per dose. This clonotype was obtained from a man aged 25 to 40 with glioma. The chain employs TRBV7-8 and TRBJ2-7; no reliable D call. The specimen comprised PBMCs, sampled from a glioma patient whose treatment included an IDH1 peptide vaccine. In DNA, the CDR3 is TGTGCCAGCAGCTTAAGTTATAGAAGGGCTGGAGACGAGCAGTACTTC. This translates into CASSLSYRRAGDEQYF.